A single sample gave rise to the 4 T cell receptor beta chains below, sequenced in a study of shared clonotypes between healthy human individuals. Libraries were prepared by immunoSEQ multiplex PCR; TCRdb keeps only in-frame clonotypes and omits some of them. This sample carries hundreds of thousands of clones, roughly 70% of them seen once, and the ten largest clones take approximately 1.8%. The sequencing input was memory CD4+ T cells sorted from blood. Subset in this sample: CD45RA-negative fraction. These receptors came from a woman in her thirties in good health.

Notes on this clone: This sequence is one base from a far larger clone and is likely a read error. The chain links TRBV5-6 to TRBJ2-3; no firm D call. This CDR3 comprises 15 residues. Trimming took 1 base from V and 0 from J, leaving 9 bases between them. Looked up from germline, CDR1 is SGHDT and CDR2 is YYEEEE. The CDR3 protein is CASSLNAGSTDTQYF. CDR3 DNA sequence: TGTGCCAGCAGCTTGAACGCTGGGAGCACAGATACGCAGTATTTT.

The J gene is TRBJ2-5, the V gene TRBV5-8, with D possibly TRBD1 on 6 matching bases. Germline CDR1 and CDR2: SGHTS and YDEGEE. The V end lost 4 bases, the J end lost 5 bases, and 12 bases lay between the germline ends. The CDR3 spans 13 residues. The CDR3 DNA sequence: TGTGCCAGCAGCCCACTCAGGGGTGAGACCCAGTACTTC. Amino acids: CASSPLRGETQYF.

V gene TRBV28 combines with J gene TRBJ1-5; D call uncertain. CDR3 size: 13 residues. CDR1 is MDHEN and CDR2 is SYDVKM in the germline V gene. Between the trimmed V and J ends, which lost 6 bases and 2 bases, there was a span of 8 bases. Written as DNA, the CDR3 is TGTGCCAGCAGGACACATCGCAATCAGCCCCAGCATTTT. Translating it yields CASRTHRNQPQHF.

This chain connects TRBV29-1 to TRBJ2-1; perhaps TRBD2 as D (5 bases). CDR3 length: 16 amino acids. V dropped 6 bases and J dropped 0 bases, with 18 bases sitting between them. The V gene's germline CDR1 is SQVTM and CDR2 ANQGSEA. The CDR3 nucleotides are TGCAGCGTCCCCCCGATTAGCGCGAGCTCCTACAATGAGCAGTTCTTC. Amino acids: CSVPPISASSYNEQFF.